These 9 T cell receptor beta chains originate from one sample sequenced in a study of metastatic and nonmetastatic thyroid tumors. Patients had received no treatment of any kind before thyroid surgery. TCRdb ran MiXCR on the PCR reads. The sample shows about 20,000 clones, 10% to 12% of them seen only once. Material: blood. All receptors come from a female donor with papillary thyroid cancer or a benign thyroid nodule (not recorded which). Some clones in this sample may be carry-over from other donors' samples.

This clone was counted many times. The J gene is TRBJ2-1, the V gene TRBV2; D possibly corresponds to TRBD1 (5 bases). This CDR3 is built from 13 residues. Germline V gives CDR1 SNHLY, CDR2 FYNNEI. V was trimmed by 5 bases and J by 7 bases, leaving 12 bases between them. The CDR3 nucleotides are TGTGCCAGCAGTACAGTTGGGGCGAATGAGCAGTTCTTC. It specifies CASSTVGANEQFF.

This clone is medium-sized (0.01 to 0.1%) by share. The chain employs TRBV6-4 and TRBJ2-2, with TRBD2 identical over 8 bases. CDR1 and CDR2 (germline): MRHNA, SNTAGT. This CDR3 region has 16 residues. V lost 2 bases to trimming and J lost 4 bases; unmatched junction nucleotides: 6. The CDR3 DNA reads TGTGCCAGCAGTGACAGTGCGGGAGGTGCCACCGGGGAGCTGTTTTTT. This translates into CASSDSAGGATGELFF.

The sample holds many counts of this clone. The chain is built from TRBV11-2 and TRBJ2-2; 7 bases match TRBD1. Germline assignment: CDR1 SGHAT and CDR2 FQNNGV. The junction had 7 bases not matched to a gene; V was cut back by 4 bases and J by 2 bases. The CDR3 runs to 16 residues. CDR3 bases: TGTGCCAGCAGCTCCGGGACAGTTCTTAACACCGGGGAGCTGTTTTTT. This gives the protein CASSSGTVLNTGELFF.

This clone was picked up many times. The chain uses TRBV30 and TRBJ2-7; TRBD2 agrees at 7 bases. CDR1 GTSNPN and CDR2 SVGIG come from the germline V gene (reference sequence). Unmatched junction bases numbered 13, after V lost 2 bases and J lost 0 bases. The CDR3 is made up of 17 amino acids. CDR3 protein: CAWSLSGLADSSYEQYF. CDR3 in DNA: TGTGCCTGGAGTCTCTCCGGCCTAGCGGATAGCTCCTACGAGCAGTACTTC.

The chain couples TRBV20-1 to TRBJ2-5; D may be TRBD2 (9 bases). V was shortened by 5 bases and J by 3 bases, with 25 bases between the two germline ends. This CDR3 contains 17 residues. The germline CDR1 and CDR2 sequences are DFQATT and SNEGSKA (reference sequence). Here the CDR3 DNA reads TGCAGTGCTCCAGGACAGGGATCGGCGGGAGGGGAAGAGACCCAGTACTTC. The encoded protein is CSAPGQGSAGGEETQYF.

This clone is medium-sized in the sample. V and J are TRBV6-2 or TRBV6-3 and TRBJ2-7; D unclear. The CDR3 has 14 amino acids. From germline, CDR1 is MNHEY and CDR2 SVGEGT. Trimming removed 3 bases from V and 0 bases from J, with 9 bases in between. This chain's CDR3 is CASSYSSSSYEQYF. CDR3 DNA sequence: TGTGCCAGCAGTTATAGCAGTAGCTCCTACGAGCAGTACTTC.

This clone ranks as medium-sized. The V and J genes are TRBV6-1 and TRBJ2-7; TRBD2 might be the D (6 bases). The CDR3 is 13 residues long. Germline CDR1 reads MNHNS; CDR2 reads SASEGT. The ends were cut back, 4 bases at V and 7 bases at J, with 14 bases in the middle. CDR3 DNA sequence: TGTGCCAGCAGTGGGAGGGTGGAAGAGGAGCAGTACTTC. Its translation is CASSGRVEEEQYF.

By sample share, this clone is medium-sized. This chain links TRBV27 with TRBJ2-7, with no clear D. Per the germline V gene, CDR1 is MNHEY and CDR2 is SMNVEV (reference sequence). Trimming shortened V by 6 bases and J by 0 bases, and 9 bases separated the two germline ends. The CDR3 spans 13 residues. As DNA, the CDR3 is TGTGCCAGCAGGGTTGGAAGCTCCTACGAGCAGTACTTC. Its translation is CASRVGSSYEQYF.

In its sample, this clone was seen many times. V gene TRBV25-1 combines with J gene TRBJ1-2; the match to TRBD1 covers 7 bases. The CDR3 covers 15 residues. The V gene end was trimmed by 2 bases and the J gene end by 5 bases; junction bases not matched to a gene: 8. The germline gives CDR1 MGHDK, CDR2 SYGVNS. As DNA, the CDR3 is TGTGCCAGCAGTGAACTTTCAAGACAGGGTTATGGCTACACCTTC. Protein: CASSELSRQGYGYTF.